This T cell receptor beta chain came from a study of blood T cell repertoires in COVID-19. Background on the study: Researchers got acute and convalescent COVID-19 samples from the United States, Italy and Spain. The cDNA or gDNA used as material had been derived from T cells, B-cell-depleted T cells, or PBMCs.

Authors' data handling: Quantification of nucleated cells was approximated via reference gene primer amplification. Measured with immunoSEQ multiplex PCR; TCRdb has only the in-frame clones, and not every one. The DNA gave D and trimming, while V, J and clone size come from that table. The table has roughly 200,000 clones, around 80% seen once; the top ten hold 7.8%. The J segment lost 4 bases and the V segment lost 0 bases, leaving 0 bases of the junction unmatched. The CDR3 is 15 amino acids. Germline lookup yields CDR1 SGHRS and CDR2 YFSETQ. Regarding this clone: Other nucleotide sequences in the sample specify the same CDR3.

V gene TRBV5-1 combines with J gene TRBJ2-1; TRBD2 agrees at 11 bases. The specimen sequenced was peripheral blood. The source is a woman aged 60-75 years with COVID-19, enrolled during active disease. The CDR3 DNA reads TGCGCCAGCAGCTTGGTAGCGGGAGGGTACAATGAGCAGTTCTTC. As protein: CASSLVAGGYNEQFF.